Below are 29 T cell receptor beta chains sequenced from a single sample in a study of blood T cell repertoires in COVID-19. Generated by immunoSEQ multiplex PCR, the TCRdb table keeps only in-frame clones and is missing some. Here the sample spans 250,000 to 350,000 clones, roughly 83% being singletons. The sequenced material came from peripheral blood. The receptors were gathered from a woman aged 45-60 years with acute or convalescent COVID-19.

DNA of the CDR3: TGTGCCAGCAGTGAAGCTAGCGGGGTCTACAATGAGCAGTTCTTC. Protein product: CASSEASGVYNEQFF. The rearrangement links TRBV6-1 to TRBJ2-1; 8 bases agree with TRBD2. The CDR3 runs to 15 residues. Germline V gene data show CDR1 as MNHNS and CDR2 as SASEGT. Germline trimming cut 0 bases from V and 3 bases from J; bases unmatched to any gene: 1.

The sample holds one count of this clone. The gene calls are TRBV24-1 and TRBJ2-2; D might be TRBD2 (6 bases). This CDR3 contains 16 residues. V lost 2 bases and J 5 bases, leaving 14 bases between the germline ends. Germline assignment: CDR1 KGHDR and CDR2 SFDVKD. This chain's CDR3 is CATSDSTGLGTGELFF. For the CDR3, the DNA is TGTGCCACCAGTGATTCCACGGGACTGGGGACCGGGGAGCTGTTTTTT.

The rearrangement uses TRBV19 and TRBJ1-2, with D perhaps TRBD1 (6 bases). Looked up from germline, CDR1 is LNHDA and CDR2 is SQIVND (reference sequence). V lost 6 bases and J 4 bases, leaving 15 bases between the germline ends. The CDR3 has 14 residues. CDR3 residues: CASRTSGGAYGYTF. The CDR3 region has the DNA TGTGCCAGTAGAACGTCGGGGGGGGCCTATGGCTACACCTTC.

A few counts support this clone. The rearrangement links TRBV7-9 to TRBJ1-2; 7 positions agree with TRBD1. Germline lookup yields CDR1 SEHNR and CDR2 FQNEAQ (reference sequence). After removal of 1 base from V and 4 bases from J, the junction contained 3 bases not matched to a gene. The CDR3 consists of 14 residues. DNA for the CDR3: TGTGCCAGCAGCTTAGGGGACAGCGTCTATGGCTACACCTTC. This translates into CASSLGDSVYGYTF.

The chain joins TRBV11-2 to TRBJ2-7; TRBD1 aligns across 9 bases. This CDR3 has 15 residues. J was trimmed by 5 bases and V by 5 bases; bases with no gene match: 10. Germline V gene sequence: CDR1 SGHAT, CDR2 FQNNGV. The chain's CDR3 is CASSAPGTGSNEQYF. CDR3 coding DNA: TGTGCCAGCAGCGCCCCCGGGACAGGGAGTAACGAGCAGTACTTC.

The J gene is TRBJ2-3, the V gene TRBV10-3; tentative D call: TRBD1 (6 bases). V lost 7 bases, J lost 0 bases, and 11 bases lay in between. This CDR3 region has 14 residues. Looked up from germline, CDR1 is ENHRY and CDR2 is SYGVKD. DNA for the CDR3: TGTGCCATCAAAAAACAGGGTAGCACAGATACGCAGTATTTT. It translates to CAIKKQGSTDTQYF.

In its sample, this clone was seen once. The chain uses TRBV9 and TRBJ2-7; D is perhaps TRBD2 (5 bases). With 4 bases removed from V and 4 bases from J, the gap between germline ends came to 18 bases. Per the germline V gene, CDR1 is SGDLS and CDR2 is YYNGEE. The CDR3 sequence is 15 residues long. This chain's CDR3 is CASSPEGRPAYEQYF. As DNA, the CDR3 is TGTGCCAGCAGCCCAGAGGGTCGTCCGGCGTACGAGCAGTACTTC.

The chain carries TRBV28 and TRBJ2-3; 9 bases are shared with TRBD2. This CDR3 is 17 amino acids long. Germline CDR1 and CDR2: MDHEN and SYDVKM. Losses at the gene ends were 3 bases for V and 5 bases for J; bases not matched to a gene: 12. DNA for the CDR3: TGTGCCAGCAGTTTGCGGCGGGAGGGCCTTGGGGAAGATACGCAGTATTTT. Its translation: CASSLRREGLGEDTQYF.

This chain links TRBV5-1 with TRBJ2-4; tentatively, D is TRBD2 (5 bases). Germline CDR1 and CDR2: SGHRS and YFSETQ. The germline V and J ends were trimmed by 5 bases and 5 bases, with 14 bases remaining between them. The CDR3 spans 14 residues. The CDR3 loop is CASRRAGTENIQYF. CDR3 bases: TGCGCCAGCAGGCGGGCAGGCACGGAAAACATTCAGTACTTC.

This clone has more than one count but fewer than ten. The J gene is TRBJ1-5, the V gene TRBV11-1; 7 bases agree with TRBD1. Germline CDR1 is SGHAT and CDR2 is FQDESV (reference sequence). CDR3 length equals 13 residues. The junction had 3 bases not matched to a gene; V was cut back by 5 bases and J by 5 bases. The CDR3: CASSPDRDQPQHF. The CDR3 DNA reads TGTGCCAGCAGCCCTGACAGGGATCAGCCCCAGCATTTT.

The chain combines TRBV19 with TRBJ2-7; 9 nucleotides line up with TRBD1. This CDR3 contains 16 residues. Germline V lookup: CDR1 LNHDA, CDR2 SQIVND (reference sequence). Losses at the gene ends were 6 bases for V and 3 bases for J; bases not matched to a gene: 12. DNA of the CDR3: TGTGCCAGTAGCCACAACAGGGGGCTGGAGGGCTACGAGCAGTACTTC. Protein product: CASSHNRGLEGYEQYF.

This clone has just one count. This chain connects TRBV4-2 to TRBJ1-5, with D possibly being TRBD1 (6 bases). This CDR3 spans 15 amino acids. Trimming pared 0 bases from V and 4 bases from J, leaving 10 bases between. Germline V lookup: CDR1 LGHNA, CDR2 YNFKEQ. The CDR3 spells CASSQEKQGNQPQHF. The CDR3, as DNA: TGTGCCAGCAGCCAAGAGAAACAGGGAAATCAGCCCCAGCATTTT.

The V call is TRBV28, the J call TRBJ2-2; TRBD2 aligns across 11 bases. The CDR3 has 15 residues. Losses at the gene ends were 7 bases for V and 5 bases for J; bases not matched to a gene: 6. The germline CDR1 and CDR2 sequences are MDHEN and SYDVKM. CDR3 protein: CASTIAGGRTGELFF. The DNA for the CDR3 is TGTGCCAGCACTATAGCGGGAGGGCGGACCGGGGAGCTGTTTTTT. The whole variable domain, remainder taken from reference TRBV28 and TRBJ2-2, is DVKVTQSSRYLVKRTGEKVFLECVQDMDHENMFWYRQDPGLGLRLIYFSYDVKMKEKGDIPEGYSVSREKKERFSLILESASTNQTSMYLCASTIAGGRTGELFFGEGSRLTVL.

The chain is built from TRBV4-1 and TRBJ2-3, with 7 bases lining up with TRBD2. In germline, CDR1 is MGHRA, CDR2 YSYEKL. The CDR3 runs to 17 residues. With 5 bases clipped from V and 0 bases from J, the junction kept 11 bases outside the gene matches. The chain's CDR3 is CASSFEGGPGSTDTQYF. Here the CDR3 DNA reads TGCGCCAGCAGCTTCGAGGGAGGGCCGGGGAGCACAGATACGCAGTATTTT.

The V call is TRBV5-4, the J call TRBJ1-1, with D possibly being TRBD1 (5 bases). CDR1 is SGHNT and CDR2 is YYREEE in the germline V gene (reference sequence). This CDR3 comprises 15 residues. V lost 4 bases and J 4 bases, leaving 17 bases between the germline ends. CDR3 sequence reads: CASSEALGVGTEAFF. The CDR3 nucleotides are TGTGCCAGCAGCGAGGCCTTAGGGGTCGGCACTGAAGCTTTCTTT.

The rearrangement joins TRBV24-1 to TRBJ2-2; a weak D match, TRBD2 (6 bases). V gave up 0 bases and J gave up 0 bases, with 10 bases separating them. Germline lookup yields CDR1 KGHDR and CDR2 SFDVKD. The CDR3 has 17 residues. The CDR3 is CATSDLQGLTNTGELFF. In DNA, the CDR3 is TGTGCCACCAGTGATTTGCAAGGACTAACGAACACCGGGGAGCTGTTTTTT.

The chain employs TRBV18 and TRBJ2-1; tentative D call: TRBD2 (6 bases). Trimming removed 3 bases at V and 9 bases at J, with 18 bases between. Germline lookup yields CDR1 KGHSH and CDR2 LQKENI. This CDR3 contains 15 residues. Here the CDR3 reads CASSPGLRQIGEQFF. The CDR3 region has the DNA TGTGCCAGCTCACCGGGACTTCGGCAGATCGGTGAGCAGTTCTTC.

Only one count was recorded for this clone. The rearrangement uses TRBV24-1 and TRBJ2-1; 12 bases map to TRBD2. The CDR3 has 15 residues. V shed 3 bases, J shed 8 bases, and the junction held 4 bases outside the gene matches. In germline, CDR1 is KGHDR, CDR2 SFDVKD. The chain's CDR3 is CATSDPLAGGYEQFF. For the CDR3, the DNA is TGTGCCACCAGTGATCCTCTAGCGGGAGGGTATGAGCAGTTCTTC.

This clone was observed a handful of times. V and J are TRBV5-1 and TRBJ2-2; 8 nucleotides match TRBD1. The CDR3 sequence is 15 residues long. Per the germline V gene, CDR1 is SGHRS and CDR2 is YFSETQ. V shed 4 bases and J 5 bases; nucleotides not matched to a gene: 7. The CDR3 nucleotides read TGCGCCAGCAGCAGGGGACAGGTACCGACCGGGGAGCTGTTTTTT. Amino acid sequence: CASSRGQVPTGELFF.

The chain recombines TRBV18 with TRBJ2-2, with 8 bases lining up with TRBD2. Per the germline V gene, CDR1 is KGHSH and CDR2 is LQKENI. Trimming at V came to 0 bases and at J to 5 bases, leaving 2 bases not matched to a gene. The CDR3 extends over 15 amino acids. The CDR3 loop reads CASSPPGLVTGELFF. In nucleotides, the CDR3 is TGTGCCAGCTCACCACCGGGACTAGTAACCGGGGAGCTGTTTTTT.

The chain couples TRBV7-2 to TRBJ1-4; 8 bases are shared with TRBD1. CDR1 SGHTA and CDR2 FQGNSA come from the germline V gene. This CDR3 is 16 amino acids long. Trimming cost V 5 bases and J 5 bases; bases outside gene matches: 10. The CDR3 sequence is CASSTTAQGVNEKLFF. Written as DNA, the CDR3 is TGTGCCAGCAGCACGACCGCACAGGGGGTCAATGAAAAACTGTTTTTT.

The rearrangement uses TRBV30 and TRBJ2-2, with D tentatively TRBD2 (5 bases). CDR3 length: 13 amino acids. V was trimmed by 4 bases and J by 2 bases, leaving 8 bases between them. Germline CDR1 and CDR2: GTSNPN and SVGIG (reference sequence). CDR3 DNA sequence: TGTGCCTGGATGGGAGAAAACACCGGGGAGCTGTTTTTT. This codes for CAWMGENTGELFF.

This chain uses TRBV2 with TRBJ1-2; 9 nucleotides align to TRBD1. This CDR3 has 14 amino acids. J gave up 5 bases and V 5 bases, and 6 bases lay outside the gene matches. Germline V gives CDR1 SNHLY, CDR2 FYNNEI. DNA of the CDR3: TGTGCCAGCAGTAATACAGGGGGCGGGTATGGCTACACCTTC. Protein product: CASSNTGGGYGYTF.

This chain links TRBV18 with TRBJ1-6; D is possibly TRBD1 (6 bases). CDR3 length: 13 amino acids. Germline CDR1 and CDR2: KGHSH and LQKENI. The V gene lost 9 bases and the J gene lost 7 bases, with 13 bases spanning the gap. CDR3 sequence (DNA): TGTGCCAGTTACGGACAGCCCAATTCACCCCTCCACTTT. It codes for CASYGQPNSPLHF.

A few counts support this clone. This chain links TRBV29-1 with TRBJ2-3; 8 nucleotides align to TRBD1. The length of the CDR3 is 16 residues. Unmatched junction bases numbered 11, after V lost 4 bases and J lost 2 bases. Germline V gene data show CDR1 as SQVTM and CDR2 as ANQGSEA. This CDR3 is CSVGRSGGPYTDTQYF. In DNA, the CDR3 is TGCAGCGTTGGTCGATCAGGGGGCCCTTACACAGATACGCAGTATTTT.

The chain links TRBV28 to TRBJ1-2; D is undetermined. V lost 2 bases to trimming and J lost 2 bases, with 12 bases between them. The CDR3 runs to 15 residues. From germline, CDR1 is MDHEN and CDR2 SYDVKM. This chain's CDR3 is CASSLTAGTNYGYTF. The CDR3 bases are TGTGCCAGCAGTTTAACAGCTGGAACAAACTATGGCTACACCTTC.

The chain carries TRBV30 and TRBJ1-4; D remains unclear. Trimming removed 3 bases from V and 0 bases from J, with 17 bases in between. CDR3 size: 17 residues. CDR1 GTSNPN and CDR2 SVGIG come from the germline V gene (reference sequence). The CDR3 region is CAWRNRLRFTTNEKLFF. For the CDR3, the DNA is TGTGCCTGGAGAAACAGACTACGATTTACAACTAATGAAAAACTGTTTTTT.

This clone was seen more than once but under ten times. This rearrangement joins TRBV5-1 to TRBJ1-2; D might be TRBD1 (6 bases). The CDR3 is 16 amino acids. V gave up 2 bases and J gave up 8 bases, with 22 bases separating them. From germline, CDR1 is SGHRS and CDR2 YFSETQ. The CDR3 region is CASSLIPGRGAGGYTF. As DNA, the CDR3 is TGCGCCAGCAGCTTAATCCCCGGTCGGGGGGCAGGAGGCTACACCTTC.

As for this clone: This same CDR3 is encoded by further DNA sequences in the sample. The chain combines TRBV18 with TRBJ2-7; TRBD1 matches 8 bases. CDR1 and CDR2 from the germline V gene are KGHSH and LQKENI. The CDR3 has 14 amino acids. The junction had 5 bases not matched to a gene; V was cut back by 2 bases and J by 5 bases. DNA for the CDR3: TGTGCCAGCTCACCAGGGACAGGAAGAAACGAGCAGTACTTC. Residues: CASSPGTGRNEQYF. Filled out from reference TRBV18 and TRBJ2-7, the complete variable domain reads NAGVMQNPRHLVRRRGQEARLRCSPMKGHSHVYWYRQLPEEGLKFMVYLQKENIIDESGMPKERFSAEFPKEGPSILRIQQVVRGDSAAYFCASSPGTGRNEQYFGPGTRLTVT.